A single T cell receptor (beta chain) is shown here with its context. One base away lies a much larger clone, so this may be a sequencing read error. Regions amplified from RNA transcripts were the TCR beta CDR3 regions. Primed by the HTBI set, a first-round RT-PCR was run on the TCR CDR3. Each CDR3 protein is one row after TCRdb ran MiXCR on the multiplex PCR reads. Among 200,000 or so distinct CDR3 sequences, about 15% were seen once, and the ten largest hold around 48%. This CDR3 spans 17 amino acids. The germline gives CDR1 LGHDT, CDR2 YNNKEL (reference sequence). The data are from a study of T cells in Graves' hyperthyroidism and ophthalmopathy. Each diagnosis drew on symptoms, thyroxine, TRAb, thyroid ultrasound and orbital computed tomography findings.

Sample: blood. The chain carries TRBV3-1 and TRBJ1-1; 11 nucleotides line up with TRBD1. The source is a woman aged 45-59 years with Graves' hyperthyroidism. The CDR3, as DNA: TGTGCCAGCAGCCTATTTAAGGGACAGGGGGAGAACACTGGAGCTTTCTTT. As protein: CASSLFKGQGENTGAFF.